What follows are 21 T cell receptor beta chains derived from one specimen sequenced in a study of T cell changes during pregnancy in multiple sclerosis. Assay: immunoSEQ multiplex PCR; the TCRdb copy retains only in-frame clones and omits some. The table includes tens of thousands of clones, 85% to 95% detected once. The specimen was CD4+ T cells from peripheral blood mononuclear cells, collected in the second trimester of pregnancy. The receptors stem from a female donor with multiple sclerosis, enrolled in a pregnancy study.

The chain combines TRBV7-2 with TRBJ2-3; D is ambiguous. Germline V gene lookup returns CDR1 SGHTA and CDR2 FQGNSA. V was clipped by 7 bases and J by 6 bases, with 8 bases between them. The CDR3 is 11 amino acids. This CDR3 reads CASTLLDTQYF. Here the CDR3 DNA reads TGTGCCAGCACCCTTCTCGATACGCAGTATTTT.

The rearrangement joins TRBV19 to TRBJ2-7; 8 nucleotides match TRBD1. This CDR3 has 16 residues. In germline, CDR1 is LNHDA, CDR2 SQIVND (reference sequence). V lost 4 bases, J lost 2 bases, and 10 bases stayed unmatched. The CDR3 here is CASSTLRTGFTYEQYF. The CDR3 DNA follows: TGTGCCAGTAGTACCCTACGGACAGGGTTTACCTACGAGCAGTACTTC.

This chain connects TRBV7-9 to TRBJ1-3; TRBD1 matches 8 bases. Germline V gene lookup returns CDR1 SEHNR and CDR2 FQNEAQ (reference sequence). The V and J ends lost 5 bases and 3 bases, in that order; junction bases with no gene match: 9. The CDR3 runs to 16 residues. CDR3 in amino acids: CASSPWTGKLGNTIYF. The CDR3 bases are TGTGCCAGCAGCCCTTGGACAGGGAAACTTGGAAACACCATATATTTT.

The chain combines TRBV11-2 with TRBJ2-3; D is perhaps TRBD2 (6 bases). Germline CDR1 SGHAT, CDR2 FQNNGV. The V end was cut by 6 bases, the J end by 2 bases, with 21 bases between. The CDR3 is made up of 17 amino acids. The CDR3 region has the DNA TGTGCCAGCAGGGGGGGTATGAGGGATAGATCCACAGATACGCAGTATTTT. Its translation: CASRGGMRDRSTDTQYF.

This rearrangement joins TRBV7-2 to TRBJ2-2; no clear D gene. CDR3 size: 15 residues. The germline gives CDR1 SGHTA, CDR2 FQGNSA. Deletions cut 5 bases from V and 5 bases from J, with 15 bases between. DNA for the CDR3: TGTGCCAGCAGCCCCCAGAGCCAGGTTACCGGGGAGCTGTTTTTT. Amino acids: CASSPQSQVTGELFF.

This chain joins TRBV2 and TRBJ2-5; 12 nucleotides match TRBD2. The CDR3 totals 14 residues. The V gene end was trimmed by 8 bases and the J gene end by 5 bases; junction bases not matched to a gene: 6. Germline CDR1 SNHLY, CDR2 FYNNEI. For the CDR3, the DNA is TGTGCCAGCCGCCGGACTAGCGGGGTGGAGACCCAGTACTTC. Translating gives CASRRTSGVETQYF.

J is TRBJ2-5 and V is TRBV5-4; 7 bases match TRBD1. Germline V gene lookup returns CDR1 SGHNT and CDR2 YYREEE (reference sequence). The V segment lost 4 bases and the J segment 7 bases; nucleotides outside the gene matches: 16. The CDR3 has 16 amino acids. As DNA, the CDR3 is TGTGCCAGCAGCCCACGGGCCGGGACAGCCGATAGGACCCAGTACTTC. Amino acid sequence: CASSPRAGTADRTQYF.

V usage is TRBV18 and J usage is TRBJ1-2; D possibly corresponds to TRBD1 (6 bases). V lost 3 bases to trimming and J lost 0 bases, with 11 bases between them. This CDR3 has 15 amino acids. From germline, CDR1 is KGHSH and CDR2 LQKENI. The CDR3 DNA follows: TGTGCCAGCTCACCGCTGGACAGAGCTAACTATGGCTACACCTTC. This encodes CASSPLDRANYGYTF. Looking up the rest from reference TRBV18 and TRBJ1-2 gives the full variable domain: NAGVMQNPRHLVRRRGQEARLRCSPMKGHSHVYWYRQLPEEGLKFMVYLQKENIIDESGMPKERFSAEFPKEGPSILRIQQVVRGDSAAYFCASSPLDRANYGYTFGSGTRLTVV.

The V call is TRBV21-1, the J call TRBJ1-1; TRBD1, the table's D call, was not compared with the DNA. TRBV21-1 is a recognized pseudogene. CDR3 length: 11 amino acids. CDR3 in DNA: TGTGCCAGCAGCAGACACAGGGAAGCTTTCTTT. Protein: CASSRHREAFF.

The CDR3 is CASSPRGNTEAFF. In DNA form, the CDR3 reads TGTGCCAGCAGCCCCAGGGGGAACACTGAAGCTTTCTTT. The rearrangement uses TRBV9 and TRBJ1-1; a possible D gene is TRBD1 (6 bases). The CDR3 spans 13 residues. V shed 4 bases and J shed 1 base, with 8 bases lying between them. Germline V lookup: CDR1 SGDLS, CDR2 YYNGEE. Together with reference TRBV9 and TRBJ1-1, the CDR3 gives the full variable domain: DSGVTQTPKHLITATGQRVTLRCSPRSGDLSVYWYQQSLDQGLQFLIQYYNGEERAKGNILERFSAQQFPDLHSELNLSSLELGDSALYFCASSPRGNTEAFFGQGTRLTVV.

The chain couples TRBV7-2 to TRBJ1-1; 8 bases fit TRBD1. Per the germline V gene, CDR1 is SGHTA and CDR2 is FQGNSA. V lost 2 bases to trimming and J lost 8 bases; unmatched junction nucleotides: 7. The length of the CDR3 is 14 residues. The CDR3 nucleotides are TGTGCCAGCAGCTTACTGTCCCGGGACAGGGAAGCTTTCTTT. Protein product: CASSLLSRDREAFF.

The chain uses TRBV4-2 and TRBJ1-2; D may be TRBD1 (5 bases). V was pared by 1 base and J by 0 bases, with 15 bases between. Germline values: CDR1 LGHNA, CDR2 YNFKEQ. This CDR3 contains 17 residues. The CDR3 reads CASSQGIPGTANYGYTF. For the CDR3, the DNA is TGTGCCAGCAGCCAAGGGATCCCTGGGACTGCTAACTATGGCTACACCTTC.

This chain joins TRBV19 and TRBJ1-5; 11 bases align to TRBD1. V lost 8 bases, J lost 6 bases, and 6 bases stayed unmatched. Germline lookup yields CDR1 LNHDA and CDR2 SQIVND (reference sequence). The CDR3 runs to 14 residues. CDR3 sequence reads: CASWDRGTSQPQHF. Written as DNA, the CDR3 is TGTGCCAGTTGGGACAGGGGGACGAGTCAGCCCCAGCATTTT. The complete variable domain, with remaining parts taken from reference TRBV19 and TRBJ1-5, reads DGGITQSPKYLFRKEGQNVTLSCEQNLNHDAMYWYRQDPGQGLRLIYYSQIVNDFQKGDIAEGYSVSREKKESFPLTVTSAQKNPTAFYLCASWDRGTSQPQHFGDGTRLSIL.

The V and J genes are TRBV21-1 and TRBJ1-1. TRBV21-1 is assigned pseudogene status. This CDR3 region has 14 residues. CDR3 DNA sequence: TGTGCCAGCCCCAAAGAAGGAGGGAAAGGGGAAGCTTTCTTT. Translating it yields CASPKEGGKGEAFF.

The chain links TRBV15 to TRBJ1-2, with D maybe TRBD1 (5 bases). The germline V and J ends were trimmed by 0 bases and 7 bases, with 15 bases remaining between them. This CDR3 contains 15 residues. CDR1 LNHNV and CDR2 YYDKDF come from the germline V gene (reference sequence). The CDR3 nucleotides are TGTGCCACCAGCAGAGAGGTCCGGAAAGGGGCTGGCTACACCTTC. Protein sequence: CATSREVRKGAGYTF. Drawing the rest from reference TRBV15 and TRBJ1-2, the complete variable domain is DAMVIQNPRYQVTQFGKPVTLSCSQTLNHNVMYWYQQKSSQAPKLLFHYYDKDFNNEADTPDNFQSRRPNTSFCFLDIRSPGLGDTAMYLCATSREVRKGAGYTFGSGTRLTVV.

The rearrangement uses TRBV6-5 and TRBJ1-1, with unresolved D. The CDR3 runs to 14 residues. Germline CDR1 is MNHEY and CDR2 is SVGAGI. V lost 0 bases and J 1 base, leaving 6 bases between the germline ends. CDR3 in amino acids: CASSYSAGNTEAFF. The DNA for the CDR3 is TGTGCCAGCAGTTACTCTGCAGGGAACACTGAAGCTTTCTTT.

The genes are TRBV7-2 and TRBJ2-2; D possibly corresponds to TRBD1 (5 bases). V lost 5 bases and J lost 2, with 9 bases in between. Germline values: CDR1 SGHTA, CDR2 FQGNSA. The CDR3 runs 14 residues. CDR3 DNA: TGTGCCAGCAGCCCCTGGACAAACACCGGGGAGCTGTTTTTT. Translating it yields CASSPWTNTGELFF.

The chain has TRBV14 and TRBJ1-1; D remains unclear. CDR1 and CDR2 (germline): SGHDN, FVKESK. CDR3 length: 14 amino acids. The V end lost 1 base, the J end lost 5 bases, and 11 bases lay between the germline ends. The CDR3 sequence is CASSQVTGRTEAFF. The CDR3 nucleotides read TGTGCCAGCAGCCAAGTAACCGGGAGGACTGAAGCTTTCTTT.

The chain has TRBV13 and TRBJ2-1; maybe TRBD2 (6 bases). CDR1 and CDR2 (germline): PRHDT, FYEKMQ (reference sequence). Deletions cut 9 bases from V and 8 bases from J, with 11 bases between. The CDR3 contains 11 residues. CDR3 sequence (DNA): TGTGCCAGTGGAAGGGAGGATGAGCAGTTCTTC. Protein: CASGREDEQFF.

J is TRBJ2-3 and V is TRBV10-3; 8 nucleotides match TRBD2. The CDR3 is 14 amino acids. Germline loops: CDR1 ENHRY, CDR2 SYGVKD. Germline trimming cut 5 bases from V and 2 bases from J; bases unmatched to any gene: 3. The CDR3, as DNA: TGTGCCATCAGTAACGGGGGGGCCACAGATACGCAGTATTTT. Translation gives CAISNGGATDTQYF.

The rearrangement links TRBV27 to TRBJ2-2; TRBD1 matches 10 bases. With 6 bases clipped from V and 12 bases from J, the junction kept 16 bases outside the gene matches. Germline loops: CDR1 MNHEY, CDR2 SMNVEV (reference sequence). The CDR3 covers 16 residues. CDR3 amino acids: CASSQPSGTGVGKLFF. CDR3 in DNA: TGTGCCAGCAGCCAACCATCCGGGACAGGGGTCGGTAAGCTGTTTTTT.